A single sample gave rise to the 20 T cell receptor beta chains below, sequenced in a study of cytomegalovirus exposure and HLA in healthy donors. Primers included in the PCR were 60 Vbeta and 13 Jbeta primers. Data came from immunoSEQ multiplex PCR; TCRdb stores just in-frame clones and leaves some out. This repertoire shows roughly 150,000 clones, about three quarters found once; its top ten account for about 1.8%. Sequencing used PBMCs. These receptors all come from a woman aged 25 to 39 in good health and CMV-seronegative.

The chain combines TRBV7-3 with TRBJ1-1, with TRBD1 identical over 7 bases. Germline CDR1 and CDR2: SGHTA and FQGTGA. Trimming took 0 bases from V and 1 from J; bases not matched to a gene: 5. The CDR3 runs 16 residues. CDR3 DNA sequence: TGTGCCAGCAGCTTAACGGCTGACAGGGCGAACACTGAAGCTTTCTTT. Translating gives CASSLTADRANTEAFF.

The genes are TRBV9 and TRBJ1-1; D gene ambiguous. V dropped 0 bases and J dropped 3 bases, with 6 bases sitting between them. The V gene's germline CDR1 is SGDLS and CDR2 YYNGEE. The CDR3 has 13 residues. The CDR3 spells CASSVVEYTEAFF. CDR3 sequence (DNA): TGTGCCAGCAGCGTAGTGGAGTACACTGAAGCTTTCTTT.

The chain couples TRBV27 to TRBJ1-1; D might be TRBD1 (5 bases). The CDR3 runs to 14 residues. V was clipped by 6 bases and J by 1 base, with 12 bases between them. The germline CDR1 and CDR2 sequences are MNHEY and SMNVEV (reference sequence). In DNA form, the CDR3 reads TGTGCCAGCAGCCCGTCCAGGGCGAACACTGAAGCTTTCTTT. It specifies CASSPSRANTEAFF.

This chain connects TRBV30 to TRBJ1-1; 7 bases are shared with TRBD1. The J segment lost 8 bases and the V segment lost 5 bases, leaving 11 bases of the junction unmatched. Germline lookup yields CDR1 GTSNPN and CDR2 SVGIG (reference sequence). This CDR3 contains 13 residues. The DNA of the CDR3 is TGTGCCTGGGGGCAGGGGGGAAAGATAGAAGCTTTCTTT. Residues: CAWGQGGKIEAFF.

The rearrangement joins TRBV4-2 to TRBJ2-5; D may be TRBD2 (5 bases). This CDR3 region has 14 residues. In germline, CDR1 is LGHNA, CDR2 YNFKEQ. Trimming removed 1 base from V and 4 bases from J, with 10 bases in between. CDR3 bases: TGTGCCAGCAGCCAAGGAGGGCCCCGAGAGACCCAGTACTTC. Translated, it gives CASSQGGPRETQYF.

The V and J genes are TRBV28 and TRBJ1-1; D is ambiguous. This CDR3 spans 14 amino acids. V lost 1 base and J 1 base, leaving 7 bases between the germline ends. Per germline, CDR1 MDHEN and CDR2 SYDVKM. The CDR3 here is CASSLSGRNTEAFF. The CDR3 DNA is TGTGCCAGCAGTTTATCCGGTAGGAACACTGAAGCTTTCTTT.

The V and J genes are TRBV7-3 and TRBJ2-3, with 14 bases aligning to TRBD2. Germline V lookup: CDR1 SGHTA, CDR2 FQGTGA. The CDR3 totals 17 residues. V was clipped by 2 bases and J by 5 bases; unmatched bases: 6. This CDR3 reads CASSLRGLAGGGDTQYF. The CDR3 DNA follows: TGTGCCAGCAGCTTACGCGGACTAGCGGGGGGAGGAGATACGCAGTATTTT.

V and J are TRBV29-1 and TRBJ1-3; TRBD1 is a possible D gene (6 bases). The germline V and J ends were trimmed by 4 bases and 1 base, with 11 bases remaining between them. From germline, CDR1 is SQVTM and CDR2 ANQGSEA. The CDR3 is 14 amino acids. The CDR3 region has the DNA TGCAGCGTTGGGTTGGGACATTCTGGAAACACCATATATTTT. Its protein product is CSVGLGHSGNTIYF.

V is TRBV4-3 and J is TRBJ2-1; 14 positions match TRBD2. Germline V gene data show CDR1 as LGHNA and CDR2 as YSLEER. This CDR3 comprises 22 residues. The J segment lost 2 bases and the V segment lost 0 bases, leaving 15 bases of the junction unmatched. This CDR3 reads CASSQEDSRLAGGPKTYNEQFF. The CDR3 DNA sequence: TGCGCCAGCAGCCAAGAGGACTCGAGACTAGCGGGGGGGCCAAAGACCTACAATGAGCAGTTCTTC.

The genes are TRBV20-1 and TRBJ1-2; 9 nucleotides match TRBD1. The CDR3 extends over 11 amino acids. Trimming removed 8 bases from V and 8 bases from J; junction bases left unmatched: 6. Germline CDR1 reads DFQATT; CDR2 reads SNEGSKA (reference sequence). The CDR3 region has the DNA TGCAGTAAACAGGGGGCGCGGGGCTACACCTTC. Translation: CSKQGARGYTF.

V gene TRBV20-1 combines with J gene TRBJ2-5; D remains ambiguous. The CDR3 is 11 amino acids. The germline CDR1 and CDR2 sequences are DFQATT and SNEGSKA (reference sequence). V was shortened by 5 bases and J by 11 bases, with 15 bases between the two germline ends. The CDR3 sequence: CSAAFTSEQYF. The CDR3 DNA reads as TGCAGTGCTGCCTTTACGTCGGAGCAGTACTTC.

V usage is TRBV7-8 and J usage is TRBJ2-1, with 13 bases fitting TRBD2. V dropped 4 bases and J dropped 6; count of bases not matched to a gene: 6. The CDR3 runs 16 residues. Germline values: CDR1 SGHVS, CDR2 FQNEAQ. The CDR3 loop is CASSSGLAGSGNEQFF. Written as DNA, the CDR3 is TGTGCCAGCAGCTCGGGACTAGCGGGGTCCGGCAATGAGCAGTTCTTC.

This chain links TRBV13 with TRBJ1-1; no clear D. Looked up from germline, CDR1 is PRHDT and CDR2 is FYEKMQ (reference sequence). The CDR3 has 13 amino acids. V was trimmed by 4 bases and J by 2 bases, leaving 8 bases between them. CDR3 sequence (DNA): TGTGCCAGCAGCTCGGGTGGAAACACTGAAGCTTTCTTT. Encoded protein: CASSSGGNTEAFF.

This chain connects TRBV4-3 to TRBJ1-4; weak D call: TRBD1 (5 bases). This CDR3 has 15 residues. Germline V gene lookup returns CDR1 LGHNA and CDR2 YSLEER. V dropped 3 bases and J dropped 4 bases, with 12 bases sitting between them. In DNA, the CDR3 is TGCGCCAGCAGCCAGGGGCAGAGCCTTAATGAAAAACTGTTTTTT. Residues: CASSQGQSLNEKLFF.

This clone was recorded a few times. V usage is TRBV4-1 and J usage is TRBJ2-7; a weak D match, TRBD2 (8 bases). There are 14 residues in the CDR3. Trimming left V 4 bases short and J 6 bases short, with 16 bases between. CDR1 is MGHRA and CDR2 is YSYEKL in the germline V gene. CDR3 sequence: CASSRGQAGGEQYF. The CDR3 nucleotides read TGCGCCAGCAGCCGAGGACAGGCGGGAGGCGAGCAGTACTTC.

J is TRBJ2-1 and V is TRBV13, with 11 bases matching TRBD2. CDR3 length: 16 residues. With 1 base clipped from V and 7 bases from J, the junction kept 6 bases outside the gene matches. Germline V gene sequence: CDR1 PRHDT, CDR2 FYEKMQ (reference sequence). The CDR3 DNA reads TGTGCCAGCAGCTTAGATGCTAGCGGGGGGTTAAATGAGCAGTTCTTC. This gives the protein CASSLDASGGLNEQFF.

This rearrangement joins TRBV18 to TRBJ2-7; 12 bases line up with TRBD1. Germline assignment: CDR1 KGHSH and CDR2 LQKENI. The CDR3 runs to 15 residues. Trimming cost V 8 bases and J 1 base; bases outside gene matches: 6. The CDR3 reads CASRWDRGPSYEQYF. The CDR3 nucleotides are TGTGCCAGCAGATGGGACAGGGGGCCATCCTACGAGCAGTACTTC.

The V and J genes are TRBV5-4 and TRBJ1-6; D is uncertain. Germline values: CDR1 SGHNT, CDR2 YYREEE (reference sequence). Trimming removed 1 base from V and 5 bases from J, with 4 bases in between. The CDR3 is 13 residues long. This CDR3 reads CASSLPDNSPLHF. The CDR3 bases are TGTGCCAGCAGCTTGCCCGATAATTCACCCCTCCACTTT.

The gene calls are TRBV6-5 and TRBJ2-6, with TRBD1 matching over 7 bases. Per germline, CDR1 MNHEY and CDR2 SVGAGI. The CDR3 is 15 amino acids. J was trimmed by 2 bases and V by 6 bases; bases with no gene match: 4. Written as DNA, the CDR3 is TGTGCCAGCAGGTCGACAGGGACTGGGGCCAACGTCCTGACTTTC. Translated, it gives CASRSTGTGANVLTF.

The CDR3 region is CSVEAGRGTRTDTQYF. CDR3 DNA: TGCAGCGTTGAAGCGGGGCGGGGGACGAGGACAGATACGCAGTATTTT. This chain joins TRBV29-1 and TRBJ2-3; TRBD2 agrees at 7 bases. The CDR3 covers 16 residues. V dropped 1 base and J dropped 3; count of bases not matched to a gene: 10. In germline, CDR1 is SQVTM, CDR2 ANQGSEA.